These 12 T cell receptor beta chains were sequenced from one sample in a study of cytomegalovirus exposure and HLA in healthy donors. This PCR relied on a set of 60 Vbeta primers and 13 Jbeta primers. TCRdb's table, derived via immunoSEQ multiplex PCR, lists solely in-frame clones and lacks some. The profile shows roughly 100,000 clones, around three quarters of them singletons. The sequenced material came from PBMCs. These TCRs come from a woman aged 18-29 years in good health and CMV-seropositive.

A few counts support this clone. V usage is TRBV18 and J usage is TRBJ2-3, with a tentative D call TRBD2 (5 bases). The V gene's germline CDR1 is KGHSH and CDR2 LQKENI. This CDR3 comprises 16 residues. Trimming cost V 2 bases and J 6 bases, with 18 bases left between them. CDR3 sequence: CASSPLSRGPRDTQYF. DNA for the CDR3: TGTGCCAGCTCACCATTAAGTCGAGGGCCCCGGGATACGCAGTATTTT.

The chain is built from TRBV2 and TRBJ2-2, with a tentative D call TRBD2 (5 bases). Trimming removed 1 base from V and 4 bases from J, with 13 bases in between. CDR1 and CDR2 from the germline V gene are SNHLY and FYNNEI. This CDR3 has 16 residues. CDR3: CASSEERGWGTGELFF. The CDR3 nucleotides are TGTGCCAGCAGTGAAGAACGGGGTTGGGGCACCGGGGAGCTGTTTTTT. Using reference TRBV2 and TRBJ2-2 for the parts outside the CDR3, the full variable domain is EPEVTQTPSHQVTQMGQEVILRCVPISNHLYFYWYRQILGQKVEFLVSFYNNEISEKSEIFDDQFSVERPDGSNFTLKIRSTKLEDSAMYFCASSEERGWGTGELFFGEGSRLTVL.

This chain connects TRBV7-8 to TRBJ2-3, with 8 bases identical to TRBD2. Germline V gene lookup returns CDR1 SGHVS and CDR2 FQNEAQ. The CDR3 covers 16 residues. Trimming took 8 bases from V and 4 from J; bases not matched to a gene: 14. CDR3 sequence (DNA): TGTGCCAGCTTAATTCACGCGGGGGGCCTAGCAGATACGCAGTATTTT. This sequence encodes CASLIHAGGLADTQYF. The full variable domain, its missing parts supplied by reference TRBV7-8 and TRBJ2-3, is GAGVSQSPRYKVAKRGQDVALRCDPISGHVSLFWYQQALGQGPEFLTYFQNEAQLDKSGLPSDRFFAERPEGSVSTLKIQRTQQEDSAVYLCASLIHAGGLADTQYFGPGTRLTVL.

The gene calls are TRBV11-2 and TRBJ2-7, with no clear D. V was pared by 4 bases and J by 0 bases, with 4 bases between. Per germline, CDR1 SGHAT and CDR2 FQNNGV. This CDR3 spans 12 amino acids. Written as DNA, the CDR3 is TGTGCCAGCAGCTCTCGCTCCTACGAGCAGTACTTC. Encoded protein: CASSSRSYEQYF.

The chain is built from TRBV13 and TRBJ2-7; D is uncertain. The CDR3 length is 13 residues. The V gene's germline CDR1 is PRHDT and CDR2 FYEKMQ (reference sequence). Trimming left V 5 bases short and J 0 bases short, with 8 bases between. CDR3 sequence reads: CASSPPSSYEQYF. As DNA, the CDR3 is TGTGCCAGCAGCCCCCCGAGCTCCTACGAGCAGTACTTC. Full variable domain (missing parts from reference TRBV13 and TRBJ2-7): AAGVIQSPRHLIKEKRETATLKCYPIPRHDTVYWYQQGPGQDPQFLISFYEKMQSDKGSIPDRFSAQQFSDYHSELNMSSLELGDSALYFCASSPPSSYEQYFGPGTRLTVT.

This clone was observed a single time. J is TRBJ2-3 and V is TRBV2; TRBD2 is a possible D gene (5 bases). The CDR3 runs 14 residues. Between the trimmed V and J ends, which lost 2 bases and 0 bases, there was a span of 6 bases. The germline gives CDR1 SNHLY, CDR2 FYNNEI. The CDR3 coding sequence is TGTGCCAGCAGTGAAAGGACTAGCACAGATACGCAGTATTTT. This gives the protein CASSERTSTDTQYF. The full variable domain, rest sourced from reference TRBV2 and TRBJ2-3, is EPEVTQTPSHQVTQMGQEVILRCVPISNHLYFYWYRQILGQKVEFLVSFYNNEISEKSEIFDDQFSVERPDGSNFTLKIRSTKLEDSAMYFCASSERTSTDTQYFGPGTRLTVL.

The chain has TRBV5-4 and TRBJ1-2; 7 nucleotides agree with TRBD1. Trimming cost V 3 bases and J 0 bases; bases outside gene matches: 5. Germline V lookup: CDR1 SGHNT, CDR2 YYREEE (reference sequence). The CDR3 has 15 residues. The CDR3 nucleotides are TGTGCCAGCAGCTCCTCGGGACAGTCTAACTATGGCTACACCTTC. Protein product: CASSSSGQSNYGYTF.

The chain employs TRBV27 and TRBJ1-2; D possibly corresponds to TRBD1 (6 bases). The V end lost 2 bases, the J end lost 4 bases, and 11 bases lay between the germline ends. The CDR3 covers 14 residues. CDR1 and CDR2 (germline): MNHEY, SMNVEV (reference sequence). The CDR3 reads CASSLVRGLYGYTF. The CDR3 region has the DNA TGTGCCAGCAGTTTAGTGCGGGGGCTCTATGGCTACACCTTC.

The chain uses TRBV9 and TRBJ1-2, with D possibly being TRBD1 (6 bases). CDR1 is SGDLS and CDR2 is YYNGEE in the germline V gene. This CDR3 has 13 amino acids. V was trimmed by 8 bases and J by 8 bases, leaving 19 bases between them. CDR3 nucleotides: TGTGCCAGTAGTAGTGGGGGCACTTTGGGCTACACCTTC. Its translation is CASSSGGTLGYTF.

The V gene is TRBV6-5, the J gene TRBJ1-5; a weak D match, TRBD1 (5 bases). Per the germline V gene, CDR1 is MNHEY and CDR2 is SVGAGI. V dropped 2 bases and J dropped 4 bases, with 9 bases sitting between them. The CDR3 loop spans 14 amino acids. CDR3: CASSYGATNQPQHF. CDR3 DNA: TGTGCCAGCAGTTACGGGGCCACAAATCAGCCCCAGCATTTT.

The chain is built from TRBV11-3 and TRBJ1-1, with 10 bases matching TRBD1. The length of the CDR3 is 13 residues. The V gene's germline CDR1 is SGHNT and CDR2 YENEEA. J lost 11 bases, V lost 3 bases, and 6 bases had no gene match. The CDR3 loop reads CASSFRTGGFAFF. The CDR3 nucleotides are TGTGCCAGCAGCTTCCGGACAGGGGGATTTGCTTTCTTT.

The J gene is TRBJ2-7, the V gene TRBV9; 8 bases fit TRBD2. Germline loops: CDR1 SGDLS, CDR2 YYNGEE. The CDR3 spans 14 residues. Unmatched junction bases numbered 3, after V lost 2 bases and J lost 2 bases. This CDR3 is CASSVGAGAYEQYF. The CDR3 nucleotides are TGTGCCAGCAGCGTCGGAGCGGGAGCCTACGAGCAGTACTTC. The full variable domain, with the rest looked up from reference TRBV9 and TRBJ2-7, is DSGVTQTPKHLITATGQRVTLRCSPRSGDLSVYWYQQSLDQGLQFLIQYYNGEERAKGNILERFSAQQFPDLHSELNLSSLELGDSALYFCASSVGAGAYEQYFGPGTRLTVT.